A single T cell receptor (beta chain) is shown here with its context. This record comes from a study of blood T cell repertoires in COVID-19. Study context: Two negative PCRs, clearance, or symptom resolution were required of recovered Cohort 3 donors. Samples representing acute and convalescent COVID-19 were sourced from the United States, Italy and Spain.

The CDR3 contains 16 residues. Germline CDR1 SGHDT, CDR2 YYEEEE. Trimming cost V 0 bases and J 3 bases; bases outside gene matches: 5. Methods used by the authors: Counts of nucleated cells, estimated from reference gene primer amplification, were obtained. Assay: immunoSEQ multiplex PCR; the TCRdb copy retains only in-frame clones and omits some. V and J calls plus clone size are reproduced from that table; the DNA served to infer D and trimming. The sample holds some 220,000 clones, 80% to 90% seen once. Participants came from 24 US areas, aged about 18 to 95 years. This sequence was found in a woman in her forties or fifties in a cohort exposed to, infected with or recovered from COVID-19 (not recorded which). Material: PBMCs or T cells enriched from blood (not recorded which). This chain joins TRBV5-6 and TRBJ2-3; 9 nucleotides align to TRBD1. In nucleotides, the CDR3 is TGTGCCAGCAGCTTGGGGGGGACAGGGTTAACAGATACGCAGTATTTT. Translated, it gives CASSLGGTGLTDTQYF.